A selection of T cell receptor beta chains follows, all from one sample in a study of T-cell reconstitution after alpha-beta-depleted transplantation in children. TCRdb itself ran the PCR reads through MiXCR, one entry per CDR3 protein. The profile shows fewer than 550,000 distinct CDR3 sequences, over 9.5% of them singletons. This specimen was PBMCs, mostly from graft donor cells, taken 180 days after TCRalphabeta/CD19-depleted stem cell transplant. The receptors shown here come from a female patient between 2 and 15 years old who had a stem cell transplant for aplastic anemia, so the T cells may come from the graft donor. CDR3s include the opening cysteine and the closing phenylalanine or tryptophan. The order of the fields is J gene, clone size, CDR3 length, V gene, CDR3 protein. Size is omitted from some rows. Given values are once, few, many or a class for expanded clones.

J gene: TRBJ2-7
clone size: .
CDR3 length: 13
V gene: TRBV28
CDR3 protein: CASSLPRDYEQYF

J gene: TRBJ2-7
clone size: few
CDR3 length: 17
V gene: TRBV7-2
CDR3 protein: CASSPTGGSPISYEQYF

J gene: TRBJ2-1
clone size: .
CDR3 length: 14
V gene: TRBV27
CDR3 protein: CASSRLAQYNEQFF

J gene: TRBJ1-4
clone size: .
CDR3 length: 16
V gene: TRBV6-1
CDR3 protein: CASTPGQGATNEKLFF

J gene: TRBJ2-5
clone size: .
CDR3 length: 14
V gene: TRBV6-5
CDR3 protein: CASSYSTNQETQYF

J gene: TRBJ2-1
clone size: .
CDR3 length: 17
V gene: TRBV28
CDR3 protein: CASSLLAGGPAYNEQFF

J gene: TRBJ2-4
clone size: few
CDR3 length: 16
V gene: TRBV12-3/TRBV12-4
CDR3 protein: CASGDRGIQSKNIQYF

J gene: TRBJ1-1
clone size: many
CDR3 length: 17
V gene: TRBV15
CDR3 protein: CATSRDHARGAATEAFF

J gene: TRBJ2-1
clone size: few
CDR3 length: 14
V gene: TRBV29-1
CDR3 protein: CSVEDRGRYNEQFF

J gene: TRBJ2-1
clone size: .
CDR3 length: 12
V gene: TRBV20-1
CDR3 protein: CSSSGSSYEQFF

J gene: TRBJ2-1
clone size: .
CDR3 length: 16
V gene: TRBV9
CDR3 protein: CASSGPGTSANNEQFF

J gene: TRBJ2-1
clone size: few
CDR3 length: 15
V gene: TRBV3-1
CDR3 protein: CASSPQTGYYNEQFF

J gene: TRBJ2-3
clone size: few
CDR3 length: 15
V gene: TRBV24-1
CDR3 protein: CATSIAGGSTDTQYF

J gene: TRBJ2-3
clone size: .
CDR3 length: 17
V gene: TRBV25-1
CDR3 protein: CASSEPRRAGTPDTQYF

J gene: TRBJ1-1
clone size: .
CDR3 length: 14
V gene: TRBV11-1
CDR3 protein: CASSLYGPRRGAFF

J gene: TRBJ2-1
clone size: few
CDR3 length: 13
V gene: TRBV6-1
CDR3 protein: CASSQDRVHEQFF

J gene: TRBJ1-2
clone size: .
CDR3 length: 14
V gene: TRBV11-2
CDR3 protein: CARSPQGVLYGYTF

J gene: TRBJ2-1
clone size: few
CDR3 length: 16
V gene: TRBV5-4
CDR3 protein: CASSLVSLAGINEQFF

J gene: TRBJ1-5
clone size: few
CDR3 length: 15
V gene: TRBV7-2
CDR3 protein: CASSPQTGGRQPQHF

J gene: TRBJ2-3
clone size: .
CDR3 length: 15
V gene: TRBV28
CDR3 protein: CASSPKGQGRDTQYF

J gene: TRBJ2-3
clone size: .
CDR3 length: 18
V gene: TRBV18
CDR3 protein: CASSEHRTSGTRVDTQYF

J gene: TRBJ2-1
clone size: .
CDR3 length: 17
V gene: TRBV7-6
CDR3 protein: CASSLALRESSYNEQFF

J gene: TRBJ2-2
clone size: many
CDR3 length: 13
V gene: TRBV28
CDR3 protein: CASSFSLTGELFF

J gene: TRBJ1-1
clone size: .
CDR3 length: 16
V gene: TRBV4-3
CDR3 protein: CASSQEWTGAIGEAFF

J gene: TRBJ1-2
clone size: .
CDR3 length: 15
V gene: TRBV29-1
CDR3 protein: CSVEGAGNFGYGYTF

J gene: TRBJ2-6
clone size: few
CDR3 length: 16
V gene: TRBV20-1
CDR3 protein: CSARDQRGAGANVLTF

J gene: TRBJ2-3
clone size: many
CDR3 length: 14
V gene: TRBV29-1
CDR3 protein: CSGLTSGGTDTQYF

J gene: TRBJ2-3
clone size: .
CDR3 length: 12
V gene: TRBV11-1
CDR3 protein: CASRGWTDTKYF

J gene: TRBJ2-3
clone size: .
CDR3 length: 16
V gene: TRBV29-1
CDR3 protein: CSVETASRQGADTQYF

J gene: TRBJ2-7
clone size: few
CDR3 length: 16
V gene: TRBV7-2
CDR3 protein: CASSFVTRTRAYEQYF

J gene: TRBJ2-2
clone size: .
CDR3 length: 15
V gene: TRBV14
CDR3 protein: CASSQLAVNTGELFF

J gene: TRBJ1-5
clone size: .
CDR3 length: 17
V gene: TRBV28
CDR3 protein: CASSLPGTASRHQPQHF

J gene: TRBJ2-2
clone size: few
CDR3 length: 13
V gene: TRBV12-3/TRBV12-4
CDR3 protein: CASLRDRAGELFF

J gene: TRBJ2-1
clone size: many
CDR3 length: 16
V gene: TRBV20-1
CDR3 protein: CSARETSGGPYNEQFF

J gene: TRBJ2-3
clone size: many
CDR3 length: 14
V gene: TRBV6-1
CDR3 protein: CASSALGNTDTQYF

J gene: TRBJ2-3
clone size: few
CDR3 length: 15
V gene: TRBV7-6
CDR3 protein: CASTRTRGGTDTQYF

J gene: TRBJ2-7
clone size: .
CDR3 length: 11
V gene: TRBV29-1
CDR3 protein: CSVGLTPEQYF

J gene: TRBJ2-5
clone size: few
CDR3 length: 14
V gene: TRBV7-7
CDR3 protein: CASSSVRRDETQYF

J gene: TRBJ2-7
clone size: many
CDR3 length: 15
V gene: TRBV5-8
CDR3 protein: CASSTASGMGYEQYF

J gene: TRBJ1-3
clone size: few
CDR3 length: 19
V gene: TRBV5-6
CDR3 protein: CASSPTLRSTGVGGNTIYF

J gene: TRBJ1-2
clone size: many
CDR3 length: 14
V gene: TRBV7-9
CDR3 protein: CASSLGHGDYGYTF

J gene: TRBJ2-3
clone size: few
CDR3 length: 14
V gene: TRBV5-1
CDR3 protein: CASSVGGSGDTQYF